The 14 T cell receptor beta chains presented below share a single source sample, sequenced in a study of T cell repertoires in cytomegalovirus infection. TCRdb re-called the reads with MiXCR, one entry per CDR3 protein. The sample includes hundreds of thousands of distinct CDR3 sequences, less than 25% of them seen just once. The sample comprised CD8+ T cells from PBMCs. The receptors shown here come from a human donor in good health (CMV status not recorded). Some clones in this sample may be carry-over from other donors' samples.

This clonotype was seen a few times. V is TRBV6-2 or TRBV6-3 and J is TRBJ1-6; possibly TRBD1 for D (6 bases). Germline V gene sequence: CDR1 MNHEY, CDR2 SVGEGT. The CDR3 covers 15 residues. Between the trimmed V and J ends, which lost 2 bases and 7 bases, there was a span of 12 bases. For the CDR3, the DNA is TGTGCCAGCAGTTACAGGGGGGACTGGAATTCACCCCTCCACTTT. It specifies CASSYRGDWNSPLHF.

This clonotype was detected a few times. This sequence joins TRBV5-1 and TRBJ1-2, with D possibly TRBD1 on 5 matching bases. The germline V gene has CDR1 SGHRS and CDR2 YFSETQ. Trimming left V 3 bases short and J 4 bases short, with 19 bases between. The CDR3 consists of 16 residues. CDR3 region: CASSSGNRDGGYGYTF. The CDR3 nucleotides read TGCGCCAGCAGCTCGGGGAACCGGGACGGGGGCTATGGCTACACCTTC.

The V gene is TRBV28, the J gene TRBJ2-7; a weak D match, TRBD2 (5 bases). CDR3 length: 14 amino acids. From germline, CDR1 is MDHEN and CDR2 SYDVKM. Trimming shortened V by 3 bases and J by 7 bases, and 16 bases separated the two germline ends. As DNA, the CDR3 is TGTGCCAGCAGTTTGCGGAGGCCGATGCGGGAGCAGTACGTC. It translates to CASSLRRPMREQYV.

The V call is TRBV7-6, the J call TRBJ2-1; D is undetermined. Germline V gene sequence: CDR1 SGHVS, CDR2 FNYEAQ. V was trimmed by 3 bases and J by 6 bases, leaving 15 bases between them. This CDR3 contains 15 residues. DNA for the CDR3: TGTGCCAGCAGCTTCGCCTCGGATTTCTTCAATGAGCAGTTCTTC. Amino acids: CASSFASDFFNEQFF.

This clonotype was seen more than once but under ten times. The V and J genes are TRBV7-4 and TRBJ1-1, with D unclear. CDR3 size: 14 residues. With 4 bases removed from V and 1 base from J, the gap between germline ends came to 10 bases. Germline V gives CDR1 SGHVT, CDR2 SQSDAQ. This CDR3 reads CASSSTFGNTEAFF. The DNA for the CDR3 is TGTGCCAGCAGCTCCACCTTCGGGAACACTGAAGCTTTCTTT. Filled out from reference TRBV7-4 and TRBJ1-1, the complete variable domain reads GAGVSQSPRYKVAKRGRDVALRCDSISGHVTLYWYRQTLGQGSEVLTYSQSDAQRDKSGRPSGRFSAERPERSVSTLKIQRTEQGDSAVYLCASSSTFGNTEAFFGQGTRLTVV.

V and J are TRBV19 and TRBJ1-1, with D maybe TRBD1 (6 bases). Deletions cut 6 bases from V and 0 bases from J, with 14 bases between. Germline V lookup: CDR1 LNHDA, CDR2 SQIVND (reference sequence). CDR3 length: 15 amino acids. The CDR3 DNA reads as TGTGCCAGTAGAATCCGGACAGCCTTGAACACTGAAGCTTTCTTT. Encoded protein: CASRIRTALNTEAFF.

The CDR3 bases are TGTGCCAGCAGCTTAACCGACCGAAGAGGAACGAACTACGAGCAGTACGTC. Translation gives CASSLTDRRGTNYEQYV. This chain uses TRBV7-9 with TRBJ2-7; no clear D gene. Trimming stripped 2 bases from V and 3 bases from J, with 20 bases between. CDR1 and CDR2 (germline): SEHNR, FQNEAQ (reference sequence). The CDR3 has 17 residues.

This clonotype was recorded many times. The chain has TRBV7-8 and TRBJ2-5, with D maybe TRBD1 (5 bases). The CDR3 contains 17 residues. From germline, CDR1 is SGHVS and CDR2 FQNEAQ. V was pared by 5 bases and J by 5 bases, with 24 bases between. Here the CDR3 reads CASSQIVTGPSGETQYF. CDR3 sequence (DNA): TGTGCCAGCAGCCAGATTGTAACCGGGCCCTCAGGGGAGACCCAGTACTTC.

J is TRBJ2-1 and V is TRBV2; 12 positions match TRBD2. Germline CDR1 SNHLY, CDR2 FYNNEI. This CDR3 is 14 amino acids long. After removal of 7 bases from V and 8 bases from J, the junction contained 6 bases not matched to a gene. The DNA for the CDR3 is TGTGCCAGCACTAGCGGGGGGGCCCGGGATGAGCAGTTCTTC. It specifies CASTSGGARDEQFF.

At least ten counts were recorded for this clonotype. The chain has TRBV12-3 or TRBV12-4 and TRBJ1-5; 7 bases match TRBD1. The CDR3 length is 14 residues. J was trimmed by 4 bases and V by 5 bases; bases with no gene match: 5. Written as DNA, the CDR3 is TGTGCCAGCAGTCCAGGGGGGCGGAATCAGCCCCAGCATTTT. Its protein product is CASSPGGRNQPQHF.

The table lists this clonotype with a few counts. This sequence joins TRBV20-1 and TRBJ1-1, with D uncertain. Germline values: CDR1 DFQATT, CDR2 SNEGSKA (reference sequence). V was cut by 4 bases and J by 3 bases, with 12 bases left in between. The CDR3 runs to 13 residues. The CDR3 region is CSAIRPGDTEAFF. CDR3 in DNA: TGCAGTGCTATTCGACCCGGGGACACTGAAGCTTTCTTT.

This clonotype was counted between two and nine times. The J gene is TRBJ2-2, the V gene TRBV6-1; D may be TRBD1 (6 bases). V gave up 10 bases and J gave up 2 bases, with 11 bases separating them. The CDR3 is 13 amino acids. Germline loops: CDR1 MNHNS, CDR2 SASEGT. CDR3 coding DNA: TGTGCCACCTTGGACAGAAACACCGGGGAGCTGTTTTTT. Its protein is CATLDRNTGELFF.

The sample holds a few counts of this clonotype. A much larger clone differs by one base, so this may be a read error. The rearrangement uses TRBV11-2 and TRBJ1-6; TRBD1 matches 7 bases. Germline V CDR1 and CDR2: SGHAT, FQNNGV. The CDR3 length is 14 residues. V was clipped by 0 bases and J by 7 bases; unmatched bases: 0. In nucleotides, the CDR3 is TGTGCCAGCAGCTTAGAACAGGGGAATTCACCCCTCCACTTT. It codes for CASSLEQGNSPLHF.

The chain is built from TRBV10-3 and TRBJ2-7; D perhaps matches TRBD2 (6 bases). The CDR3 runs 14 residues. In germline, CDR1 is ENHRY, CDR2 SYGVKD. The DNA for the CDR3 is TGTACCATCAGTGAGGGTGGAGGGATGAACGAGCAGTACGTC. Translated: CTISEGGGMNEQYV.